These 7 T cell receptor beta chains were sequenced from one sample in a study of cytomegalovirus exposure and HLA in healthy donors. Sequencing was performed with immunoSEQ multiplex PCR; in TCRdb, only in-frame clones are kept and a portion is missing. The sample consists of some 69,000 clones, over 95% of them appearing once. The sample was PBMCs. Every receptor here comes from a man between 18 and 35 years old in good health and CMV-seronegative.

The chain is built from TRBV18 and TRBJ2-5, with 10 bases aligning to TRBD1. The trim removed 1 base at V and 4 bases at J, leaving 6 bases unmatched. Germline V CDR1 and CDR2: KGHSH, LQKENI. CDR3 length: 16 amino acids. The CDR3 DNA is TGTGCCAGCTCACCACTGGGACAGGGGATGGGAGAGACCCAGTACTTC. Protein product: CASSPLGQGMGETQYF.

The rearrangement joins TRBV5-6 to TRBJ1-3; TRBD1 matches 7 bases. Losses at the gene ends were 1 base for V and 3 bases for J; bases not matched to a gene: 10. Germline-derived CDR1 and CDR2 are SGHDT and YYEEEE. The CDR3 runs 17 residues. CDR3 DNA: TGTGCCAGCAGCTTGAGAGGGGGCTCAGGGAATGGAAACACCATATATTTT. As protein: CASSLRGGSGNGNTIYF.

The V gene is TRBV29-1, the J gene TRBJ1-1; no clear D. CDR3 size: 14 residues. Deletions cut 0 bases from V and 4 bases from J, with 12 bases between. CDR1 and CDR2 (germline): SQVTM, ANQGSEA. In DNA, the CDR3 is TGCAGCGTTGAAGATGAGAGGGTGGGCACTGAAGCTTTCTTT. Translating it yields CSVEDERVGTEAFF.

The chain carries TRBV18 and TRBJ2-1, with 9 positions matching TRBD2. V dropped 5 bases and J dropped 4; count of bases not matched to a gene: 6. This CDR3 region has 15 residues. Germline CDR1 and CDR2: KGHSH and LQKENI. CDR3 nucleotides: TGTGCCAGCTCATCATTAGCGGGAGTATACAATGAGCAGTTCTTC. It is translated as CASSSLAGVYNEQFF.

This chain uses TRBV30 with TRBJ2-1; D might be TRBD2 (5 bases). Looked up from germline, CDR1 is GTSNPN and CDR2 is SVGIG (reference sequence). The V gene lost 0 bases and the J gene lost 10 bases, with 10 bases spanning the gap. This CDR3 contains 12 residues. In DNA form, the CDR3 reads TGTGCCTGGAGTGTATCACCGGGAGAGCAGTTCTTC. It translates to CAWSVSPGEQFF. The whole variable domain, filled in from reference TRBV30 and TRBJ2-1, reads SQTIHQWPATLVQPVGSPLSLECTVEGTSNPNLYWYRQAAGRGLQLLFYSVGIGQISSEVPQNLSASRPQDRQFILSSKKLLLSDSGFYLCAWSVSPGEQFFGPGTRLTVL.

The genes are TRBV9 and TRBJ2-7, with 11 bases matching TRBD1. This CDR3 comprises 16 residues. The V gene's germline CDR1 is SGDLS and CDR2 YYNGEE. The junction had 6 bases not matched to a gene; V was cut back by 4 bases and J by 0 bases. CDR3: CASSPGDRGSSYEQYF. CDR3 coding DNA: TGTGCCAGCAGCCCTGGGGACAGGGGGAGCTCCTACGAGCAGTACTTC. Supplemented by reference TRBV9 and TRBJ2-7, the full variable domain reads DSGVTQTPKHLITATGQRVTLRCSPRSGDLSVYWYQQSLDQGLQFLIQYYNGEERAKGNILERFSAQQFPDLHSELNLSSLELGDSALYFCASSPGDRGSSYEQYFGPGTRLTVT.

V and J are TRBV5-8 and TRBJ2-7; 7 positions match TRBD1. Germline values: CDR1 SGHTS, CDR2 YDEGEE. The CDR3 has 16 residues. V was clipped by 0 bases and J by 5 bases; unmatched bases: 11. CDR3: CASSLAKGARSDEQYF. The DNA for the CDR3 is TGTGCCAGCAGCTTGGCCAAGGGGGCACGATCCGACGAGCAGTACTTC.